This entry lists 25 T cell receptor beta chains sequenced from one sample in a study of T-cell reconstitution after alpha-beta-depleted transplantation in children. TCRbeta library preparation incorporated unique molecular identifiers. TCRdb ran MiXCR on the PCR reads and lists one entry per CDR3 protein. The data contain about 600,000 distinct CDR3 sequences, about 23% of them singletons. The sequencing used PBMCs, mostly from graft donor cells, collected 360 days after TCRalphabeta/CD19-depleted stem cell transplant. The receptor source for this set is a boy less than two years old who had a stem cell transplant for acute myeloid leukemia, so the T cells may come from the graft donor.

About this clonotype itself: This may come from a read error, since a much larger clone is one base off. The J gene is TRBJ1-5, the V gene TRBV4-3; 7 bases are a match to TRBD1. In germline, CDR1 is LGHNA, CDR2 YSLEER. CDR3 size: 14 residues. The ends lost 0 bases at V and 8 bases at J; junction bases unmatched: 4. CDR3 in amino acids: CASSQDRGYKPQHF. CDR3 DNA sequence: TGCGCCAGCAGCCAAGACAGGGGGTATAAGCCCCAGCATTTT.

At least ten counts were recorded for this clonotype. V is TRBV12-3 or TRBV12-4 and J is TRBJ2-2; no clear D gene. The CDR3 is made up of 13 amino acids. V was clipped by 3 bases and J by 6 bases, with 8 bases between them. The CDR3 here is CASSLKSSGELFF. In DNA form, the CDR3 reads TGTGCCAGCAGTTTGAAGAGCTCCGGGGAGCTGTTTTTT.

The V call is TRBV20-1, the J call TRBJ1-5; weak D call: TRBD1 (5 bases). Trimming removed 6 bases from V and 0 bases from J, with 18 bases in between. The germline CDR1 and CDR2 sequences are DFQATT and SNEGSKA (reference sequence). The CDR3 covers 16 residues. In DNA, the CDR3 is TGCAGTGCCCTCGTCTTTGGGGCCGTTAGCAATCAGCCCCAGCATTTT. This gives the protein CSALVFGAVSNQPQHF.

The table lists this clonotype with many counts. The genes are TRBV20-1 and TRBJ1-1; D might be TRBD1 (6 bases). The V end lost 6 bases, the J end lost 5 bases, and 16 bases lay between the germline ends. This CDR3 is 13 amino acids long. Germline V gene data show CDR1 as DFQATT and CDR2 as SNEGSKA (reference sequence). Here the CDR3 DNA reads TGCAGTGCCCAGAACAGGGATGAAACTGAAGCTTTCTTT. Protein: CSAQNRDETEAFF.

This clonotype occurred a few times. The rearrangement links TRBV20-1 to TRBJ1-3; D unclear. Trimming removed 0 bases at V and 4 bases at J, with 16 bases between. CDR3 length equals 16 residues. Germline V gives CDR1 DFQATT, CDR2 SNEGSKA (reference sequence). The CDR3 nucleotides read TGCAGTGCTAGAGATCCGGTCTCCCCCACAGGAAACACCATATATTTT. This gives the protein CSARDPVSPTGNTIYF.

This clonotype has a handful of counts. As DNA, the CDR3 is TGCAGTGCTAGAGATCAGCCGGGGGGGATCTACAATGAGCAGTTCTTC. Translation gives CSARDQPGGIYNEQFF. J is TRBJ2-1 and V is TRBV20-1; 8 positions match TRBD2. The length of the CDR3 is 16 residues. Trimming took 0 bases from V and 3 from J; bases not matched to a gene: 7. Germline V lookup: CDR1 DFQATT, CDR2 SNEGSKA (reference sequence).

This clonotype was seen only a few times. The chain uses TRBV5-6 and TRBJ2-7; D not certain. V was shortened by 0 bases and J by 5 bases, with 24 bases between the two germline ends. The CDR3 length is 18 residues. Germline CDR1 reads SGHDT; CDR2 reads YYEEEE. CDR3 nucleotides: TGTGCCAGCAGCTTGGGAGTTTTTCGTGACGGGCCTCCGAACGAGCAGTACTTC. It specifies CASSLGVFRDGPPNEQYF. The whole variable domain, filled in from reference TRBV5-6 and TRBJ2-7, reads DAGVTQSPTHLIKTRGQQVTLRCSPKSGHDTVSWYQQALGQGPQFIFQYYEEEERQRGNFPDRFSGHQFPNYSSELNVNALLLGDSALYLCASSLGVFRDGPPNEQYFGPGTRLTVT.

This clonotype turned up a few times. V gene TRBV20-1 combines with J gene TRBJ1-4; the match to TRBD1 covers 9 bases. Looked up from germline, CDR1 is DFQATT and CDR2 is SNEGSKA (reference sequence). The CDR3 consists of 14 residues. The V gene end was trimmed by 5 bases and the J gene end by 7 bases; junction bases not matched to a gene: 8. The CDR3 sequence is CSASSGTGSEKLFF. DNA for the CDR3: TGCAGTGCTTCCTCCGGGACAGGGAGTGAAAAACTGTTTTTT.

The gene calls are TRBV4-3 and TRBJ1-5; D unresolved. The V end lost 0 bases, the J end lost 4 bases, and 10 bases lay between the germline ends. Per the germline V gene, CDR1 is LGHNA and CDR2 is YSLEER. The CDR3 is 15 amino acids. The CDR3 here is CASSQDRLLNQPQHF. The DNA of the CDR3 is TGCGCCAGCAGCCAAGATCGTTTGTTGAATCAGCCCCAGCATTTT.

The table lists this clonotype with many counts. CDR3 residues: CASSSIPANTEAFF. The CDR3 region has the DNA TGTGCCAGCAGTTCTATTCCAGCGAACACTGAAGCTTTCTTT. The chain links TRBV12-3 or TRBV12-4 to TRBJ1-1; D not resolved. The CDR3 length is 14 residues. Trimming stripped 4 bases from V and 1 base from J, with 10 bases between.

This chain links TRBV3-1 with TRBJ2-2; 8 bases are shared with TRBD2. Trimming cost V 6 bases and J 7 bases; bases outside gene matches: 13. Looked up from germline, CDR1 is LGHDT and CDR2 is YNNKEL (reference sequence). CDR3 size: 16 residues. The DNA of the CDR3 is TGTGCCAGCAGTTATCCACGGGGGGGACACCTCGGGGAGCTGTTTTTT. It yields the protein CASSYPRGGHLGELFF. The variable domain in full, completed from reference TRBV3-1 and TRBJ2-2, reads DTAVSQTPKYLVTQMGNDKSIKCEQNLGHDTMYWYKQDSKKFLKIMFSYNNKELIINETVPNRFSPKSPDKAHLNLHINSLELGDSAVYFCASSYPRGGHLGELFFGEGSRLTVL.

The rearrangement joins TRBV20-1 to TRBJ1-2; the match to TRBD1 covers 8 bases. Trimming removed 3 bases from V and 3 bases from J; junction bases left unmatched: 6. CDR1 and CDR2 (germline): DFQATT, SNEGSKA (reference sequence). The CDR3 extends over 14 amino acids. The CDR3: CSARTGASHYGYTF. The CDR3 region has the DNA TGCAGTGCTAGGACAGGGGCTTCTCACTATGGCTACACCTTC.

This clonotype was observed many times. This chain connects TRBV5-6 to TRBJ1-5; the match to TRBD1 covers 8 bases. V dropped 4 bases and J dropped 2; count of bases not matched to a gene: 8. The CDR3 has 16 residues. CDR1 is SGHDT, CDR2 YYEEEE, per germline. The CDR3 here is CASSVYEGQGNQPQHF. The DNA of the CDR3 is TGTGCCAGCAGCGTTTACGAGGGACAGGGCAATCAGCCCCAGCATTTT.

This clonotype occurred a few times. The chain couples TRBV12-5 to TRBJ2-5, with D uncertain. The germline gives CDR1 LGHNT, CDR2 FRNRAP. Trimming left V 1 base short and J 1 base short, with 7 bases between. This CDR3 spans 14 amino acids. The CDR3 DNA reads as TGTGCTAGTGGTTTGGGGGCCGCCCAAGAGACCCAGTACTTC. This encodes CASGLGAAQETQYF.

The chain's CDR3 is CASSPPAALAGYNEQFF. Written as DNA, the CDR3 is TGTGCCAGCTCACCACCGGCCGCGCTAGCGGGTTACAATGAGCAGTTCTTC. The chain joins TRBV18 to TRBJ2-1; 8 bases are a match to TRBD2. The CDR3 runs to 17 residues. V trimming: 0 bases; J trimming: 4 bases; junction bases outside the gene matches: 8. Germline V gene data show CDR1 as KGHSH and CDR2 as LQKENI.

This clonotype was recorded many times. The chain joins TRBV29-1 to TRBJ2-5; TRBD1 or TRBD2 may be the D gene (5 bases each). The V end lost 3 bases, the J end lost 4 bases, and 12 bases lay between the germline ends. The CDR3 sequence is 13 residues long. Germline assignment: CDR1 SQVTM and CDR2 ANQGSEA. Here the CDR3 DNA reads TGCAGCGTTGAGGGGGTTACGCGAGAGACCCAGTACTTC. Protein sequence: CSVEGVTRETQYF.

In its sample, this clonotype was seen a few times. J is TRBJ1-2 and V is TRBV20-1; 10 positions match TRBD1. The ends lost 3 bases at V and 7 bases at J; junction bases unmatched: 8. The CDR3 is 14 amino acids. Germline values: CDR1 DFQATT, CDR2 SNEGSKA (reference sequence). The CDR3 reads CSASPRGTGVGYTF. DNA of the CDR3: TGCAGTGCTAGCCCCAGGGGGACAGGGGTTGGCTACACCTTC.

V is TRBV12-3 or TRBV12-4 and J is TRBJ2-5; D call uncertain. Trimming pared 7 bases from V and 5 bases from J, leaving 17 bases between. The CDR3 is made up of 14 amino acids. CDR3 DNA: TGTGCCAGCACCTACGGTACAGATTCCGAGACCCAGTACTTC. It is translated as CASTYGTDSETQYF.

This chain uses TRBV20-1 with TRBJ1-6; the match to TRBD1 covers 11 bases. Germline V gene sequence: CDR1 DFQATT, CDR2 SNEGSKA (reference sequence). The CDR3 is 16 residues long. Losses at the gene ends were 5 bases for V and 3 bases for J; bases not matched to a gene: 6. DNA of the CDR3: TGCAGTGCTGGACAGGGGGCGAGGTACTATAATTCACCCCTCCACTTT. This encodes CSAGQGARYYNSPLHF.

The chain couples TRBV6-1 to TRBJ1-4; 12 bases align to TRBD1. V shed 6 bases and J 0 bases; nucleotides not matched to a gene: 5. In germline, CDR1 is MNHNS, CDR2 SASEGT. This CDR3 comprises 17 residues. The CDR3 is CASRTGTGGATNEKLFF. In DNA, the CDR3 is TGTGCCAGCAGAACCGGGACAGGGGGCGCAACTAATGAAAAACTGTTTTTT.

J is TRBJ2-7 and V is TRBV20-1; unclear D gene. This CDR3 contains 16 residues. Germline CDR1 is DFQATT and CDR2 is SNEGSKA (reference sequence). V lost 4 bases and J lost 2, with 21 bases in between. The CDR3 DNA follows: TGCAGTGCTACCCAGGTTGGGCCGAAATTTACCTACGAGCAGTACTTC. It translates to CSATQVGPKFTYEQYF.

This clonotype was seen a handful of times. The rearrangement uses TRBV28 and TRBJ2-3, with D possibly matching TRBD2 (5 bases). CDR3 length: 14 residues. V lost 5 bases and J 3 bases, leaving 12 bases between the germline ends. Germline lookup yields CDR1 MDHEN and CDR2 SYDVKM. In DNA, the CDR3 is TGTGCCAGCAGTCCGGACTGGAGAACAGATACGCAGTATTTT. This sequence encodes CASSPDWRTDTQYF. Drawing the rest from reference TRBV28 and TRBJ2-3, the complete variable domain is DVKVTQSSRYLVKRTGEKVFLECVQDMDHENMFWYRQDPGLGLRLIYFSYDVKMKEKGDIPEGYSVSREKKERFSLILESASTNQTSMYLCASSPDWRTDTQYFGPGTRLTVL.

The chain has TRBV20-1 and TRBJ2-1, with 9 positions matching TRBD2. CDR1 and CDR2 from the germline V gene are DFQATT and SNEGSKA (reference sequence). V was pared by 3 bases and J by 4 bases, with 7 bases of the junction left unmatched. CDR3 length: 15 residues. CDR3: CSARLIAGVYNEQFF. As DNA, the CDR3 is TGCAGTGCTAGGCTTATAGCGGGGGTATACAATGAGCAGTTCTTC.

This CDR3 is CASRDHSGVNNEQFF. CDR3 DNA sequence: TGTGCCAGCAGGGACCATAGCGGGGTCAACAATGAGCAGTTCTTC. The V gene is TRBV7-2, the J gene TRBJ2-1; 8 bases align to TRBD2. V was pared by 6 bases and J by 5 bases, with 9 bases of the junction left unmatched. This CDR3 has 15 residues. Germline lookup yields CDR1 SGHTA and CDR2 FQGNSA.

In its sample, this clonotype was seen a few times. V usage is TRBV28 and J usage is TRBJ2-7, with no clear D. Looked up from germline, CDR1 is MDHEN and CDR2 is SYDVKM. The V end lost 4 bases, the J end lost 4 bases, and 8 bases lay between the germline ends. The CDR3 runs 12 residues. DNA of the CDR3: TGTGCCAGCAGTTACGCTGGGTACGAGCAGTACGTC. Amino acids: CASSYAGYEQYV.